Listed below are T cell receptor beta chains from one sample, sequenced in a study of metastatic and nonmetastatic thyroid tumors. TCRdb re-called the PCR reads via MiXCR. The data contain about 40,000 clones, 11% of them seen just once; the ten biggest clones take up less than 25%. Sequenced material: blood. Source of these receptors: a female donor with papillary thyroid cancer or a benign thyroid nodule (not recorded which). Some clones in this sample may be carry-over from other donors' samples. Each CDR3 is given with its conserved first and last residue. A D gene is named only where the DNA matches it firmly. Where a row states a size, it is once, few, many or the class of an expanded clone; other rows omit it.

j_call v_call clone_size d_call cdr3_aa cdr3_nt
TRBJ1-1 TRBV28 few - CASSLGASEAFF TGTGCCAGCAGTTTAGGGGCGAGTGAAGCTTTCTTT
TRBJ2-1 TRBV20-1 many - CSARPPLGTPIYNEQFF TGCAGTGCTAGGCCCCCCTTAGGGACTCCCATCTACAATGAGCAGTTCTTC
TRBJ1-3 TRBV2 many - CASSEASGSGNTIYF TGTGCCAGCAGTGAAGCCTCCGGGTCTGGAAACACCATATATTTT
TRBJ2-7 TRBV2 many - CASNGETYEQYF TGTGCCAGCAATGGGGAGACCTACGAGCAGTACTTC
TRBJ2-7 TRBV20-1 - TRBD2 CSARTLEAGRIYEQYF TGCAGTGCTCGGACCCTCGAAGCGGGACGTATATACGAGCAGTACTTC
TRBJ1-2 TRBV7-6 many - CASSLDGSILYGYTF TGTGCCAGCAGCTTAGACGGAAGTATACTCTATGGCTACACCTTC
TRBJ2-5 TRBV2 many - CASSEGYPETQYF TGTGCCAGCAGTGAGGGATACCCAGAGACCCAGTACTTC
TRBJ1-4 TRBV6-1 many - CAIRRTVNNEKLFF TGTGCCATCAGACGGACAGTAAACAATGAAAAACTGTTTTTT
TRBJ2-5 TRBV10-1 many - CASGPSRATQYF TGCGCCAGCGGGCCCTCTCGTGCGACCCAGTACTTC
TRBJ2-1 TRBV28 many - CASSFYRAIYNEQFF TGTGCCAGCAGTTTTTACAGGGCTATCTACAATGAGCAGTTCTTC
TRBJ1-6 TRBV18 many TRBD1 CASSPQQGAKSPLHF TGTGCCAGCTCACCGCAACAGGGGGCGAAATCACCCCTCCACTTT
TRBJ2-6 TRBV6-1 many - CASSEPHGPRTFGANVLTF TGTGCCAGCAGTGAACCACATGGCCCTCGAACGTTTGGGGCCAACGTCCTGACTTTC
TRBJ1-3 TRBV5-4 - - CGSSLWGVGLGGNTIYF TGTGGCAGCAGTCTTTGGGGTGTCGGTCTAGGTGGAAACACCATATATTTT
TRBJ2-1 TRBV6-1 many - CASDRGPDMFF TGTGCCAGCGATCGAGGGCCGGACATGTTCTTC
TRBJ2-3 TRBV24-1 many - CATSDLRDSFDTAADTQYF TGTGCCACCAGTGATTTGCGAGACTCCTTTGATACGGCCGCAGATACGCAGTATTTT
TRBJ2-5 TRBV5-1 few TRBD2 CASSLASGTSGETQYF TGCGCCAGCAGCTTGGCTTCCGGGACTAGCGGAGAGACCCAGTACTTC
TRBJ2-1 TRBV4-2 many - CASSQDAESEVNEQFF TGTGCCAGCAGCCAAGATGCCGAAAGTGAGGTTAATGAGCAGTTCTTC
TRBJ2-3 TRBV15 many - CATSSGSWGAQSTDTQYF TGTGCCACCAGCAGTGGGTCGTGGGGGGCGCAAAGCACAGATACGCAGTATTTT
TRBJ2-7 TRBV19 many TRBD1 CASSTGQVGEQYF TGTGCCAGTAGTACCGGACAGGTGGGCGAGCAGTACTTC
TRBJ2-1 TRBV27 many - CASRTPYNEQFF TGTGCCAGCAGGACGCCCTACAATGAGCAGTTCTTC
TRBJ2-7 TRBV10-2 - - CASSEPSERSYEQYF TGCGCCAGCAGTGAACCTAGCGAAAGATCCTACGAGCAGTACTTC
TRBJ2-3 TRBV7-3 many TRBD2 CASSSGLAGNTDTQYF TGTGCCAGCAGCTCGGGACTAGCGGGAAACACAGATACGCAGTATTTT
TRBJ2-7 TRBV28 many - CASSLRWEQYF TGTGCCAGCAGTTTAAGGTGGGAGCAGTACTTC
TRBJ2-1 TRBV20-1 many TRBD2 CSARVGGGRIYEQFF TGCAGTGCTAGAGTCGGGGGCGGGAGGATCTATGAGCAGTTCTTC
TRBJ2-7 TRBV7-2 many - CASSSRISSYEQYF TGTGCCAGCAGCTCCAGGATTAGCTCCTACGAGCAGTACTTC
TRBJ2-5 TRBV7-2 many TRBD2 CASSPGTSRRETQYF TGTGCCAGCAGCCCAGGGACTAGCCGTAGAGAGACCCAGTACTTC
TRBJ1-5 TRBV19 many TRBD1 CASSTDRGLYQPQHF TGTGCCAGTAGTACCGACAGGGGGCTCTATCAGCCCCAGCATTTT
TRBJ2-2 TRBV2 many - CASSGGGGLTGELFF TGTGCCAGCAGTGGGGGGGGCGGGTTAACCGGGGAGCTGTTTTTT
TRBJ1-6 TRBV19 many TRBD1 CASSMTGGWGSPLHF TGTGCCAGTAGTATGACAGGGGGCTGGGGTTCACCCCTCCACTTT
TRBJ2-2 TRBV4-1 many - CASSRGQGGTGELFF TGCGCCAGCAGCCGGGGCCAGGGGGGAACCGGGGAGCTGTTTTTT
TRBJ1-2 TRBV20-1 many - CSARDGSVYTF TGCAGTGCTAGAGATGGGTCTGTCTACACCTTC
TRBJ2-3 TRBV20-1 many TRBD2 CSARANAGGMFDTQYF TGCAGTGCTAGAGCCAATGCCGGGGGGATGTTCGATACGCAGTATTTT
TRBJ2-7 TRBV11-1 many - CASSPPVGGTETLYEQYF TGTGCCAGCAGCCCTCCGGTGGGAGGGACAGAGACTCTCTACGAGCAGTACTTC
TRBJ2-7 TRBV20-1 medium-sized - CSARDQAEFYEQYF TGCAGTGCTAGAGATCAAGCGGAGTTCTACGAGCAGTACTTC
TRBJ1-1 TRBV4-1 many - CASSQDPNTEAFF TGCGCCAGCAGCCAAGATCCGAACACTGAAGCTTTCTTT
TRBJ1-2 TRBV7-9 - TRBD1 CASSSDRPTGYTF TGTGCCAGCAGCTCGGACAGGCCAACTGGCTACACCTTC
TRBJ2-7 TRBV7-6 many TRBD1 CASSLGTGGSEQYF TGTGCCAGCAGCTTAGGGACAGGGGGGTCCGAGCAGTACTTC
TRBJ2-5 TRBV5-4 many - CASSRRDPILETQYF TGTGCCAGCAGCCGCCGGGATCCCATTTTGGAGACCCAGTACTTC
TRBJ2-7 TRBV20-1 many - CSARDQEGRYINEQYF TGCAGTGCTAGAGATCAAGAGGGGCGCTATATAAACGAGCAGTACTTC
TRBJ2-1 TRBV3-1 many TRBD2 CASSQRGTSVQHEQFF TGTGCCAGCAGCCAACGTGGGACTAGCGTCCAACATGAGCAGTTCTTC
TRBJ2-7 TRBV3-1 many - CASSPLDRDYEQYF TGTGCCAGCAGCCCTCTGGACAGAGACTACGAGCAGTACTTC
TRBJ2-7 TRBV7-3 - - CASSFGGSYEQYF TGTGCCAGCAGCTTTGGGGGGTCCTACGAGCAGTACTTC
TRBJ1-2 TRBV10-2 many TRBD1 CASSEEGASGYTF TGCGCCAGCAGTGAGGAGGGGGCGAGCGGCTACACCTTC
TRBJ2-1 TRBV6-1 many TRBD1 CASSEWDRNNEQFF TGTGCCAGCAGTGAATGGGACAGAAACAATGAGCAGTTCTTC
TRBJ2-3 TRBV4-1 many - CASSQGGWADTQYF TGCGCCAGCAGCCAAGGCGGGTGGGCAGATACGCAGTATTTT
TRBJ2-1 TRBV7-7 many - CASSLVTGAGSNEQFF TGTGCTAGCAGCTTAGTCACTGGGGCGGGGTCCAATGAGCAGTTCTTC
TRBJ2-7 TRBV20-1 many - CSARDLRSSYEQYF TGCAGTGCTAGAGATTTAAGGAGCTCCTACGAGCAGTACTTC
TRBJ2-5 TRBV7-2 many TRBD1 CASSPRTGETQYF TGTGCCAGCAGCCCAAGGACAGGGGAGACCCAGTACTTC
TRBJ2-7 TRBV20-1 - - CSARAATYEQYF TGCAGTGCTAGAGCCGCGACCTACGAGCAGTACTTC
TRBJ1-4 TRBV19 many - CASSPQVGVGEKLFF TGTGCCAGTAGTCCCCAGGTGGGGGTAGGGGAAAAACTGTTTTTT
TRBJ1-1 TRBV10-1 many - CASSQDRRTEAFF TGCGCCAGCAGCCAAGACAGGAGAACTGAAGCTTTCTTT
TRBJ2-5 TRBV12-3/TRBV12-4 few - CASSNHKVLSDQETQYF TGTGCCAGCAGCAATCACAAAGTACTATCGGACCAAGAGACCCAGTACTTC
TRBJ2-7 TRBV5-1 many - CASSFQGGSYEQYF TGCGCCAGCAGCTTCCAGGGGGGCTCCTACGAGCAGTACTTC
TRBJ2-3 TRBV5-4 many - CASTGPGADTQYF TGTGCCAGCACCGGCCCCGGGGCAGATACGCAGTATTTT
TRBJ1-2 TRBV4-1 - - CASIQAAYGQGGPYGYTF TGCGCCAGCATCCAAGCGGCCTACGGGCAGGGAGGGCCCTATGGCTACACCTTC